This T cell receptor beta chain was recorded in a study of T-cell reconstitution after alpha-beta-depleted transplantation in children. Researchers prepared the TCRbeta library using unique molecular identifiers, the study reports. TCRdb re-analysed the PCR reads in MiXCR, keeping a single row per CDR3 protein. The sample contains approximately 400,000 distinct CDR3 sequences, 15% to 20% of which appear only once. Overall study results and limits: Among T cells one year after transplant, newly produced cells accounted for most counts and diversity. Day-60 TCRbeta diversity that was high in some patients was derived from surviving recipient T cells and thymic progenitors. By about two months after transplant, alpha-beta T cells reportedly arose from several hundred graft clones that had expanded.

Regarding this clonotype: What it binds is unknown.

Trimming took off 6 bases at V and 0 bases at J, with 11 bases between the two ends. The CDR3 sequence is 14 residues long. The source of this sequence is a boy under two years old who had a stem cell transplant for Wiskott-Aldrich syndrome, so the T cells may come from the graft donor. The material was PBMCs, mostly from graft donor cells, obtained 360 days after TCRalphabeta/CD19-depleted stem cell transplant. The chain joins TRBV12-3 or TRBV12-4 to TRBJ1-1; no clear D. The CDR3 DNA reads TGTGCCAGCAGGGCCAGAAATCTGAACACTGAAGCTTTCTTT. It encodes CASRARNLNTEAFF.